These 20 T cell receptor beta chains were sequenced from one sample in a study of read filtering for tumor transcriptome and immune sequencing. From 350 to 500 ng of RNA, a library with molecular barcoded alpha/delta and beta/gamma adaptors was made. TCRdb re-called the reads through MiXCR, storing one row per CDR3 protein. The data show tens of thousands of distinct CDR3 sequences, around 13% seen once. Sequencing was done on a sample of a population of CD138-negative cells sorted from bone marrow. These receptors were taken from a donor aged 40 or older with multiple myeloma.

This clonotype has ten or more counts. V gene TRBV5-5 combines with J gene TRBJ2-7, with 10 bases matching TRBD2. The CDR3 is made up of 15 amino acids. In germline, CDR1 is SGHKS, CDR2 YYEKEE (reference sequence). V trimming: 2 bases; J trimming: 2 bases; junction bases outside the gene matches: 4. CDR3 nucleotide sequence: TGTGCCAGCAGCTTAGGACTAGCGGCCACCTACGAGCAGTACTTC. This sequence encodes CASSLGLAATYEQYF. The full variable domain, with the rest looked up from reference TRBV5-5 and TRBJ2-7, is DAGVTQSPTHLIKTRGQQVTLRCSPISGHKSVSWYQQVLGQGPQFIFQYYEKEERGRGNFPDRFSARQFPNYSSELNVNALLLGDSALYLCASSLGLAATYEQYFGPGTRLTVT.

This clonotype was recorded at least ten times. As DNA, the CDR3 is TGTGCCAGCAGTCCGGTCGCAGGTTATGGTGAGGAGCTGTTTTTT. Its protein product is CASSPVAGYGEELFF. J is TRBJ2-2 and V is TRBV28; D is undetermined. Germline V lookup: CDR1 MDHEN, CDR2 SYDVKM. The ends were cut back, 5 bases at V and 10 bases at J, with 20 bases in the middle. The length of the CDR3 is 15 residues. Looking up the rest from reference TRBV28 and TRBJ2-2 gives the full variable domain: DVKVTQSSRYLVKRTGEKVFLECVQDMDHENMFWYRQDPGLGLRLIYFSYDVKMKEKGDIPEGYSVSREKKERFSLILESASTNQTSMYLCASSPVAGYGEELFFGEGSRLTVL.

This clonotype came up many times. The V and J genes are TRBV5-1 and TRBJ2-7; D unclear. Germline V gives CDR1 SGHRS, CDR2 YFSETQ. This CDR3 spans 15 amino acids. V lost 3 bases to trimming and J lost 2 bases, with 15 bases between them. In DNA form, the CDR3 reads TGCGCCAGCAGCTATTCCGAGCAGCCCCCCTACGAGCAGTACTTC. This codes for CASSYSEQPPYEQYF.

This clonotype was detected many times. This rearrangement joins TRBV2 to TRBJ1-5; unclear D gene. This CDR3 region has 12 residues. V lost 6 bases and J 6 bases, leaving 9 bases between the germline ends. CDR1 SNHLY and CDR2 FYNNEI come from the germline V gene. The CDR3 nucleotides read TGTGCCAGCAGCCGCCCTAGTCAGCCCCAGCATTTT. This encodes CASSRPSQPQHF.

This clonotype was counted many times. CDR3 nucleotides: TGTGCCAGCAGTGAATCATGGGCTCGGAATGAGCAGTTCTTC. Its protein product is CASSESWARNEQFF. This chain links TRBV2 with TRBJ2-1; D is undetermined. V dropped 2 bases and J dropped 7 bases, with 12 bases sitting between them. From germline, CDR1 is SNHLY and CDR2 FYNNEI. The CDR3 runs to 14 residues. Complete variable domain (other parts from reference TRBV2 and TRBJ2-1): EPEVTQTPSHQVTQMGQEVILRCVPISNHLYFYWYRQILGQKVEFLVSFYNNEISEKSEIFDDQFSVERPDGSNFTLKIRSTKLEDSAMYFCASSESWARNEQFFGPGTRLTVL.

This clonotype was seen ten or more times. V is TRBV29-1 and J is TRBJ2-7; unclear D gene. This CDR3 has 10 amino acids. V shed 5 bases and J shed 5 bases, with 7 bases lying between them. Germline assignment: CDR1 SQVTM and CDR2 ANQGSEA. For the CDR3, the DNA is TGCAGCGTTTCAATCGACGAGCAGTACTTC. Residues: CSVSIDEQYF.

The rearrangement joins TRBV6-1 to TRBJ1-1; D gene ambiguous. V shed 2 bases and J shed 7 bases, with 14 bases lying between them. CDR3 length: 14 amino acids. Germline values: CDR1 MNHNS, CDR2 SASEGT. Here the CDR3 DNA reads TGTGCCAGCAGTGAAACTCTGGACCTAATTGAAGCTTTCTTT. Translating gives CASSETLDLIEAFF.

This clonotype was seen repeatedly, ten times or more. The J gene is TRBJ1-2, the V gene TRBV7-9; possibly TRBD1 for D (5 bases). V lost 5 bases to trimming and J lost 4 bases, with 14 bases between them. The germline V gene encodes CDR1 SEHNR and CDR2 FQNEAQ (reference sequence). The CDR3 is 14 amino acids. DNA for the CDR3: TGTGCCAGCAGCCCATTCGGGGCACTCTATGGCTACACCTTC. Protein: CASSPFGALYGYTF. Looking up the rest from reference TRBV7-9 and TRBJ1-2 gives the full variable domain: DTGVSQNPRHKITKRGQNVTFRCDPISEHNRLYWYRQTLGQGPEFLTYFQNEAQLEKSRLLSDRFSAERPKGSFSTLEIQRTEQGDSAMYLCASSPFGALYGYTFGSGTRLTVV.

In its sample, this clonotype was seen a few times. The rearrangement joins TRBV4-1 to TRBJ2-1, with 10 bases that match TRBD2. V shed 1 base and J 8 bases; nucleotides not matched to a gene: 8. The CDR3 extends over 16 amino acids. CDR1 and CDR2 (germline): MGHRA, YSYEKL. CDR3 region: CASSQVASGRRDEQFF. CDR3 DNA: TGCGCCAGCAGCCAAGTGGCTAGCGGGAGAAGGGATGAGCAGTTCTTC.

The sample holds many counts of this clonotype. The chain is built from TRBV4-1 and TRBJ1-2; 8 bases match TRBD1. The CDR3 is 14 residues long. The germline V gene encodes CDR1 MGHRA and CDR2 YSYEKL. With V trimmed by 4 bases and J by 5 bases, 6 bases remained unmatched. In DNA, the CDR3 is TGCGCCAGCAGCCTAGACAGGGGCGGGTATGGCTACACCTTC. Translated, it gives CASSLDRGGYGYTF.

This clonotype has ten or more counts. This CDR3 reads CASSPRRVLAGDTQYF. CDR3 DNA sequence: TGCGCCAGCAGCCCGCGCCGGGTTCTAGCGGGAGATACGCAGTATTTT. The J gene is TRBJ2-3, the V gene TRBV5-1; 8 bases line up with TRBD2. Looked up from germline, CDR1 is SGHRS and CDR2 is YFSETQ. The ends lost 4 bases at V and 5 bases at J; junction bases unmatched: 12. The CDR3 is 16 amino acids.

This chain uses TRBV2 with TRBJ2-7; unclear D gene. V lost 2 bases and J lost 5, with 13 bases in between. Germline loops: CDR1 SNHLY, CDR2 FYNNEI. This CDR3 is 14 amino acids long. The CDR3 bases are TGTGCCAGCAGTGAAAGGACCCCCGCCGACGAGCAGTACTTC. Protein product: CASSERTPADEQYF.

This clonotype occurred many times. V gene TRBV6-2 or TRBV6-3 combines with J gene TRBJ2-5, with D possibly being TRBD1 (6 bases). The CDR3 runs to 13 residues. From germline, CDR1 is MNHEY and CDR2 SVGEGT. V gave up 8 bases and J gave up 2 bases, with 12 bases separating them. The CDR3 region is CASGWTDQETQYF. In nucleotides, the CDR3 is TGTGCCAGCGGGTGGACAGATCAAGAGACCCAGTACTTC.

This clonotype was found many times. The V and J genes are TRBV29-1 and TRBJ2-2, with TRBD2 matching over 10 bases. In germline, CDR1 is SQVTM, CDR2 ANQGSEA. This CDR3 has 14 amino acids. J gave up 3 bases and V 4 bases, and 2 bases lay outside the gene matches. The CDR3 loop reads CSVGSGRDTGELFF. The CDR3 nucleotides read TGCAGCGTTGGGAGCGGGAGGGACACCGGGGAGCTGTTTTTT.

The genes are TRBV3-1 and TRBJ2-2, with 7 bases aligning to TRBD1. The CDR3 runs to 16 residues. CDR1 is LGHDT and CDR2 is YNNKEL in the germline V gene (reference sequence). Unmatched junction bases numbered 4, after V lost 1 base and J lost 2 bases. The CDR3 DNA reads TGTGCCAGCAGCCAAGTTTGGACAGGCAACACCGGGGAGCTGTTTTTT. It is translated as CASSQVWTGNTGELFF.

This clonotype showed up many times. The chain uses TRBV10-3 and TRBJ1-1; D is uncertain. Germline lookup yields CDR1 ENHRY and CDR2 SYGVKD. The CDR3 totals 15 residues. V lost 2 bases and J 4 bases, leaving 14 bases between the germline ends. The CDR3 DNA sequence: TGTGCCATCAGTGAGAGAGGGAGAGAGTTCACTGAAGCTTTCTTT. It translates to CAISERGREFTEAFF.

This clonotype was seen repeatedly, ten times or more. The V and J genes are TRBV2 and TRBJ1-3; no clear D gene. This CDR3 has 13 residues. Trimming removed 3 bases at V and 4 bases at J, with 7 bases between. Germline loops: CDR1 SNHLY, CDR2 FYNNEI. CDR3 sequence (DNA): TGTGCCAGCAGTGATGTGCGGGGAAACACCATATATTTT. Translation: CASSDVRGNTIYF.

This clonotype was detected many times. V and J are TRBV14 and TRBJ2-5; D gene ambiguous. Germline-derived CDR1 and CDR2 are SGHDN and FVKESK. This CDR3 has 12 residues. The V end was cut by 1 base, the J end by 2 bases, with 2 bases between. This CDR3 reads CASSQGQETQYF. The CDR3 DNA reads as TGTGCCAGCAGCCAAGGTCAAGAGACCCAGTACTTC.

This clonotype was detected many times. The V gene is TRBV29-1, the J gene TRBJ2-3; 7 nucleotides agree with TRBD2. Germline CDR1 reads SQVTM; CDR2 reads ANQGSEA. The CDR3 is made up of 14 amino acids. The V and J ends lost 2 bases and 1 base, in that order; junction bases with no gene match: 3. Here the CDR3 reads CSVESSGGTDTQYF. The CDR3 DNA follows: TGCAGCGTTGAATCGAGCGGGGGCACAGATACGCAGTATTTT.

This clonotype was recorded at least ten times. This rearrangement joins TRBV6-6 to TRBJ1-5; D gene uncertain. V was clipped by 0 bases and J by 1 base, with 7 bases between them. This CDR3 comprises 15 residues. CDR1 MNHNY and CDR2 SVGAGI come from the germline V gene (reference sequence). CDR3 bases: TGTGCCAGCAGTTACTCGGACGGAAGCAATCAGCCCCAGCATTTT. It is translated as CASSYSDGSNQPQHF.